The 28 T cell receptor beta chains in this list originate from one sample, sequenced in a study of shared clonotypes between healthy human individuals (dated by TCRdb to about 2020). The library came from the immunoSEQ multiplex PCR assay. TCRdb stores this immuneACCESS table with in-frame sequences only. Part of the clones is absent; in the studies checked, under half of the shortfall reflects unresolved V genes, and no reason is known for the rest. The sample table records under 300,000 clones; 60% to 70% of these occur just once. The ten largest account for more than 9.5% of the sample. Sequenced sample: memory CD4+ T cells sorted from blood. The label giving this sample's cell subset or site can be read as: CD45RA-negative fraction. These TCRs come from a man aged 25-40 years in good health.

The J gene is TRBJ2-1, the V gene TRBV9; 9 bases line up with TRBD1. Per the germline V gene, CDR1 is SGDLS and CDR2 is YYNGEE. J gave up 6 bases and V 0 bases, and 4 bases lay outside the gene matches. CDR3 length equals 15 residues. The CDR3 region is CASSVGGTGTNEQFF. The CDR3 DNA follows: TGTGCCAGCAGCGTAGGGGGGACAGGGACCAATGAGCAGTTCTTC.

The chain recombines TRBV9 with TRBJ2-5; D ambiguous. The CDR3 loop spans 13 amino acids. The V end lost 0 bases, the J end lost 7 bases, and 10 bases lay between the germline ends. Looked up from germline, CDR1 is SGDLS and CDR2 is YYNGEE. The chain's CDR3 is CASSVDPEGTQYF. DNA for the CDR3: TGTGCCAGCAGCGTAGATCCCGAAGGGACCCAGTACTTC. Filled out from reference TRBV9 and TRBJ2-5, the complete variable domain reads DSGVTQTPKHLITATGQRVTLRCSPRSGDLSVYWYQQSLDQGLQFLIQYYNGEERAKGNILERFSAQQFPDLHSELNLSSLELGDSALYFCASSVDPEGTQYFGPGTRLLVL.

This clone is a singleton in its sample. The V and J genes are TRBV19 and TRBJ1-1; tentative D call: TRBD1 (5 bases). Trimming cost V 3 bases and J 6 bases, with 11 bases left between them. The CDR3 length is 13 residues. In germline, CDR1 is LNHDA, CDR2 SQIVND (reference sequence). The CDR3 loop is CASSIDRRAEAFF. CDR3 DNA: TGTGCCAGTAGTATTGACAGAAGGGCTGAAGCTTTCTTT. The whole variable domain, remainder taken from reference TRBV19 and TRBJ1-1, is DGGITQSPKYLFRKEGQNVTLSCEQNLNHDAMYWYRQDPGQGLRLIYYSQIVNDFQKGDIAEGYSVSREKKESFPLTVTSAQKNPTAFYLCASSIDRRAEAFFGQGTRLTVV.

This chain joins TRBV27 and TRBJ1-4, with D unresolved. V lost 2 bases and J lost 6, with 10 bases in between. This CDR3 is built from 14 residues. Looked up from germline, CDR1 is MNHEY and CDR2 is SMNVEV (reference sequence). The CDR3 bases are TGTGCCAGCAGTTTACTGGGGAGTGATGAAAAACTGTTTTTT. Translating gives CASSLLGSDEKLFF.

This clone was seen a single time. This chain connects TRBV19 to TRBJ2-1, with D possibly TRBD2 on 6 matching bases. With 7 bases removed from V and 3 bases from J, the gap between germline ends came to 13 bases. Germline values: CDR1 LNHDA, CDR2 SQIVND (reference sequence). There are 14 residues in the CDR3. The CDR3 sequence is CASKGGAYYNEQFF. The CDR3, as DNA: TGTGCCAGTAAAGGCGGGGCATACTACAATGAGCAGTTCTTC.

This sequence joins TRBV5-6 and TRBJ2-7; 7 bases agree with TRBD2. The CDR3 length is 14 residues. Germline lookup yields CDR1 SGHDT and CDR2 YYEEEE. V trimming: 2 bases; J trimming: 3 bases; junction bases outside the gene matches: 5. CDR3 nucleotide sequence: TGTGCCAGCAGCTTCGTGAGCGGGATCTACGAGCAGTACTTC. Amino acid sequence: CASSFVSGIYEQYF.

The rearrangement uses TRBV28 and TRBJ2-6; D perhaps matches TRBD2 (6 bases). The V gene's germline CDR1 is MDHEN and CDR2 SYDVKM. CDR3 length: 17 residues. The V end was cut by 3 bases, the J end by 0 bases, with 12 bases between. The DNA for the CDR3 is TGTGCCAGCAGTTTGATGGGGAGGTTCTCTGGGGCCAACGTCCTGACTTTC. This codes for CASSLMGRFSGANVLTF.

This clone was detected only a few times. The gene calls are TRBV28 and TRBJ1-2; a weak D match, TRBD1 (5 bases). The CDR3 has 18 amino acids. Deletions cut 6 bases from V and 4 bases from J, with 27 bases between. CDR1 is MDHEN and CDR2 is SYDVKM in the germline V gene. CDR3 bases: TGTGCCAGCAGCTCCCCGGCAGGAGCGGGGGGGTCGGCCTATGGCTACACCTTC. This encodes CASSSPAGAGGSAYGYTF.

The rearrangement links TRBV19 to TRBJ2-3, with D maybe TRBD1 (5 bases). This CDR3 comprises 12 residues. V lost 2 bases, J lost 7 bases, and 7 bases lay in between. Germline CDR1 reads LNHDA; CDR2 reads SQIVND (reference sequence). The DNA for the CDR3 is TGTGCCAGTAGTATATCGGACAATACGCAGTATTTT. Its translation: CASSISDNTQYF.

The rearrangement joins TRBV15 to TRBJ1-5; D possibly corresponds to TRBD1 (6 bases). V lost 1 base to trimming and J lost 5 bases, with 12 bases between them. Germline loops: CDR1 LNHNV, CDR2 YYDKDF (reference sequence). The CDR3 sequence is 15 residues long. CDR3 amino acids: CATSRGGGAHQPQHF. The CDR3 DNA reads as TGTGCCACCAGCAGAGGAGGGGGGGCCCATCAGCCCCAGCATTTT. Filled out from reference TRBV15 and TRBJ1-5, the complete variable domain reads DAMVIQNPRYQVTQFGKPVTLSCSQTLNHNVMYWYQQKSSQAPKLLFHYYDKDFNNEADTPDNFQSRRPNTSFCFLDIRSPGLGDTAMYLCATSRGGGAHQPQHFGDGTRLSIL.

This clone was seen a handful of times. This chain joins TRBV25-1 and TRBJ2-7; unclear D gene. This CDR3 comprises 12 residues. V lost 6 bases and J lost 1, with 7 bases in between. Germline-derived CDR1 and CDR2 are MGHDK and SYGVNS. The CDR3 here is CASRTGSYEQYF. The CDR3 nucleotides read TGTGCCAGCAGGACGGGTTCCTACGAGCAGTACTTC.

This chain links TRBV28 with TRBJ1-1; no clear D. Germline CDR1 reads MDHEN; CDR2 reads SYDVKM. V gave up 6 bases and J gave up 3 bases, with 14 bases separating them. This CDR3 contains 14 residues. In DNA, the CDR3 is TGTGCCAGCAGCCTAGCGTCCAGCTACACTGAAGCTTTCTTT. Translating gives CASSLASSYTEAFF.

This clone was found many times. The rearrangement joins TRBV4-2 to TRBJ2-2, with D tentatively TRBD2 (7 bases). Trimming left V 4 bases short and J 5 bases short, with 14 bases between. The germline gives CDR1 LGHNA, CDR2 YNFKEQ. The CDR3 totals 15 residues. CDR3 sequence (DNA): TGTGCCAGCAGCCGGCACAGGGAGGGTACCGGGGAGCTGTTTTTT. Protein: CASSRHREGTGELFF.

This clone was seen many times. The chain employs TRBV21-1 and TRBJ2-7; TRBD2, the table's D call, was not compared with the DNA. TRBV21-1 counts as a pseudogene. This CDR3 contains 12 residues. DNA of the CDR3: TGTGCCAGCAGCAAAGATACGGGTGAGCAGTACTTC. Translated: CASSKDTGEQYF.

The chain carries TRBV27 and TRBJ1-3; tentative D call: TRBD1 (6 bases). Germline-derived CDR1 and CDR2 are MNHEY and SMNVEV (reference sequence). The ends were cut back, 4 bases at V and 1 base at J, with 17 bases in the middle. CDR3 size: 17 residues. The CDR3 sequence is CASSSRTGSLSGNTIYF. For the CDR3, the DNA is TGTGCCAGCAGTTCCCGAACAGGGAGTCTGTCTGGAAACACCATATATTTT.

In this sample, this clone turned up many times. This chain joins TRBV29-1 and TRBJ2-2; 8 nucleotides match TRBD1. The CDR3 extends over 14 amino acids. Germline V gene lookup returns CDR1 SQVTM and CDR2 ANQGSEA. Trimming at V came to 6 bases and at J to 7 bases, leaving 10 bases not matched to a gene. The CDR3 protein is CSVVGQAFGGELFF. DNA for the CDR3: TGCAGCGTAGTGGGACAGGCCTTCGGCGGGGAGCTGTTTTTT.

This clone was picked up a small number of times. The chain couples TRBV12-5 to TRBJ2-3; D gene unclear. This CDR3 is 14 amino acids long. The V end was cut by 4 bases, the J end by 2 bases, with 10 bases between. The germline V gene encodes CDR1 LGHNT and CDR2 FRNRAP. Written as DNA, the CDR3 is TGTGCTAGTGGTTCGGGCACTGTCACAGATACGCAGTATTTT. Protein sequence: CASGSGTVTDTQYF. Variable domain in full (rest from reference TRBV12-5 and TRBJ2-3): DARVTQTPRHKVTEMGQEVTMRCQPILGHNTVFWYRQTMMQGLELLAYFRNRAPLDDSGMPKDRFSAEMPDATLATLKIQPSEPRDSAVYFCASGSGTVTDTQYFGPGTRLTVL.

This chain joins TRBV5-1 and TRBJ2-7; D not resolved. The CDR3 length is 15 residues. In germline, CDR1 is SGHRS, CDR2 YFSETQ. V shed 0 bases and J shed 0 bases, with 10 bases lying between them. CDR3 bases: TGCGCCAGCAGCTTGGATGCAGCCCTCTCCTACGAGCAGTACTTC. Translation: CASSLDAALSYEQYF.

The J gene is TRBJ2-3, the V gene TRBV5-1, with TRBD2 matching 10 bases. Germline V lookup: CDR1 SGHRS, CDR2 YFSETQ. This CDR3 spans 17 amino acids. Unmatched junction bases numbered 7, after V lost 0 bases and J lost 3 bases. The CDR3: CASSLVPSGSVTDTQYF. Written as DNA, the CDR3 is TGCGCCAGCAGCTTGGTCCCTAGCGGGAGTGTAACAGATACGCAGTATTTT. The variable domain in full, with the rest retrieved from reference TRBV5-1 and TRBJ2-3, is KAGVTQTPRYLIKTRGQQVTLSCSPISGHRSVSWYQQTPGQGLQFLFEYFSETQRNKGNFPGRFSGRQFSNSRSEMNVSTLELGDSALYLCASSLVPSGSVTDTQYFGPGTRLTVL.

This sequence joins TRBV5-5 and TRBJ2-7; the D gene is possibly TRBD1 (5 bases). Germline loops: CDR1 SGHKS, CDR2 YYEKEE (reference sequence). The germline V and J ends were trimmed by 0 bases and 2 bases, with 12 bases remaining between them. The CDR3 runs to 15 residues. The CDR3 DNA reads as TGTGCCAGCAGCTTGGATCAGGGATCGACCTACGAGCAGTACTTC. Translating it yields CASSLDQGSTYEQYF.

This clone occurred a few times. This chain connects TRBV11-2 to TRBJ2-7; 9 nucleotides agree with TRBD2. CDR3 length: 19 residues. J gave up 1 base and V 2 bases, and 15 bases lay outside the gene matches. Germline V lookup: CDR1 SGHAT, CDR2 FQNNGV. Written as DNA, the CDR3 is TGTGCCAGCAGCTTATTCGTTAGCGGGAGATTGACGAAGTCCTACGAGCAGTACTTC. It yields the protein CASSLFVSGRLTKSYEQYF.

This chain links TRBV2 with TRBJ1-2; D remains ambiguous. Trimming cost V 3 bases and J 4 bases, with 3 bases left between them. The CDR3 has 11 residues. CDR1 and CDR2 (germline): SNHLY, FYNNEI. The CDR3 region has the DNA TGTGCCAGCAGTGAGTTCTATGGCTACACCTTC. Its translation is CASSEFYGYTF.

Only a few counts were recorded for this clone. V gene TRBV6-1 combines with J gene TRBJ2-1; 10 bases fit TRBD2. Trimming removed 6 bases from V and 5 bases from J; junction bases left unmatched: 7. The CDR3 sequence is 15 residues long. Germline V CDR1 and CDR2: MNHNS, SASEGT. The CDR3 DNA follows: TGTGCCAGCAGCCGGACTAGCGGAGGGGACAATGAGCAGTTCTTC. This gives the protein CASSRTSGGDNEQFF.

A word on this clone: At one end the junction does not follow the germline gene, possibly because of a read error. The chain couples TRBV2 to TRBJ2-1; perhaps D is TRBD1 or TRBD2 (6 bases each). The germline V gene encodes CDR1 SNHLY and CDR2 FYNNEI. This CDR3 contains 13 residues. In DNA, the CDR3 is TGTGCCAGCAGGACGATGAGCGGAGGAGGGGGGATCTTC. Protein sequence: CASRTMSGGGGIF. The full variable domain, completed using reference TRBV2 and TRBJ2-1, is EPEVTQTPSHQVTQMGQEVILRCVPISNHLYFYWYRQILGQKVEFLVSFYNNEISEKSEIFDDQFSVERPDGSNFTLKIRSTKLEDSAMYFCASRTMSGGGGIFGPGTRLTVL.

This clone has more than one count but fewer than ten. J is TRBJ2-1 and V is TRBV5-1; perhaps TRBD2 as D (6 bases). Looked up from germline, CDR1 is SGHRS and CDR2 is YFSETQ. The CDR3 is 17 residues long. V lost 4 bases, J lost 0 bases, and 17 bases lay in between. The CDR3 protein is CASSRTFSGGSYNEQFF. The CDR3, as DNA: TGCGCCAGCAGCAGAACCTTTAGCGGCGGCTCCTACAATGAGCAGTTCTTC.

CDR3 residues: CASSVERQGYDTQYF. CDR3 bases: TGTGCCAGCAGTGTGGAGAGGCAGGGATATGATACGCAGTATTTT. The genes are TRBV25-1 and TRBJ2-3, with a tentative D call TRBD1 (5 bases). Germline V lookup: CDR1 MGHDK, CDR2 SYGVNS. V gave up 4 bases and J gave up 6 bases, with 17 bases separating them. The CDR3 is made up of 15 amino acids. The complete variable domain, with remaining parts taken from reference TRBV25-1 and TRBJ2-3, reads EADIYQTPRYLVIGTGKKITLECSQTMGHDKMYWYQQDPGMELHLIHYSYGVNSTEKGDLSSESTVSRIRTEHFPLTLESARPSHTSQYLCASSVERQGYDTQYFGPGTRLTVL.

The rearrangement uses TRBV27 and TRBJ2-5; D unclear. The germline CDR1 and CDR2 sequences are MNHEY and SMNVEV (reference sequence). The length of the CDR3 is 13 residues. V was cut by 1 base and J by 5 bases, with 8 bases left in between. The CDR3 DNA sequence: TGTGCCAGCAGTTTATGGAATTCGGAGACCCAGTACTTC. This gives the protein CASSLWNSETQYF.

The V and J genes are TRBV14 and TRBJ2-7; no clear D. V lost 1 base and J lost 6, with 7 bases in between. The CDR3 runs to 12 residues. Germline CDR1 reads SGHDN; CDR2 reads FVKESK. CDR3 nucleotides: TGTGCCAGCAGCCAAGTCCGGGCCGAGCAGTACTTC. Protein: CASSQVRAEQYF.